The 8 T cell receptor beta chains below all came from one sample that was sequenced in a study of shared clonotypes between healthy human individuals. TCRdb keeps only in-frame clones here, not all; method: immunoSEQ multiplex PCR. The repertoire holds about 2.4 million clones, with 93% as singletons. The sequencing sample was made of naive CD4+ T cells from PBMCs. The subset here: CD45RA+ positively selected. These receptors originate from a young man in good health. Some clones in this sample may be carry-over from other donors' samples.

Only one count was recorded for this clone. This chain's CDR3 is CASSLGPLSGNTIYF. In DNA, the CDR3 is TGTGCCAGCAGTTTAGGTCCACTCTCTGGAAACACCATATATTTT. V is TRBV28 and J is TRBJ1-3; unclear D gene. The CDR3 consists of 15 residues. CDR1 MDHEN and CDR2 SYDVKM come from the germline V gene. The V gene lost 2 bases and the J gene lost 0 bases, with 8 bases spanning the gap. Combining the CDR3 with reference TRBV28 and TRBJ1-3 gives the whole variable domain DVKVTQSSRYLVKRTGEKVFLECVQDMDHENMFWYRQDPGLGLRLIYFSYDVKMKEKGDIPEGYSVSREKKERFSLILESASTNQTSMYLCASSLGPLSGNTIYFGEGSWLTVV.

The chain has TRBV7-8 and TRBJ1-4; the D is unclear. V gave up 5 bases and J gave up 3 bases, with 16 bases separating them. The CDR3 has 16 residues. Germline V gene data show CDR1 as SGHVS and CDR2 as FQNEAQ. CDR3 protein: CASSPQLAAANEKLFF. The CDR3 DNA follows: TGTGCCAGCAGCCCGCAGTTGGCAGCCGCTAATGAAAAACTGTTTTTT.

To note about this clone: Other DNA variants within this sample encode the same CDR3. The chain has TRBV5-1 and TRBJ1-5; D gene ambiguous. Germline CDR1 SGHRS, CDR2 YFSETQ. V was shortened by 0 bases and J by 3 bases, with 7 bases between the two germline ends. The CDR3 covers 14 residues. The DNA of the CDR3 is TGCGCCAGCAGCTTGGAAGGGTTCAATCAGCCCCAGCATTTT. Translation gives CASSLEGFNQPQHF.

The rearrangement links TRBV19 to TRBJ1-1; possible D gene TRBD1, 5 bases. Germline CDR1 and CDR2: LNHDA and SQIVND (reference sequence). Trimming shortened V by 5 bases and J by 5 bases, and 15 bases separated the two germline ends. The CDR3 totals 14 residues. The CDR3 protein is CASSSSGAKTEAFF. DNA of the CDR3: TGTGCCAGTAGTTCCTCCGGGGCGAAAACTGAAGCTTTCTTT.

The genes are TRBV2 and TRBJ2-3; D unresolved. Germline CDR1 and CDR2: SNHLY and FYNNEI. V was cut by 6 bases and J by 8 bases, with 12 bases left in between. CDR3 length: 12 residues. CDR3 region: CASRERTSTQYF. CDR3 bases: TGTGCCAGCAGAGAGAGAACGAGTACGCAGTATTTT. Drawing the rest from reference TRBV2 and TRBJ2-3, the complete variable domain is EPEVTQTPSHQVTQMGQEVILRCVPISNHLYFYWYRQILGQKVEFLVSFYNNEISEKSEIFDDQFSVERPDGSNFTLKIRSTKLEDSAMYFCASRERTSTQYFGPGTRLTVL.

The J gene is TRBJ2-5, the V gene TRBV28; D could derive from TRBD1 or TRBD2 (5 bases each). Germline assignment: CDR1 MDHEN and CDR2 SYDVKM. V was shortened by 6 bases and J by 4 bases, with 18 bases between the two germline ends. The CDR3 loop spans 15 amino acids. CDR3 DNA sequence: TGTGCCAGCAGCCCGGGGCCTCGGCGGCGAGAGACCCAGTACTTC. Amino acids: CASSPGPRRRETQYF.

V gene TRBV13 combines with J gene TRBJ2-2; D possibly corresponds to TRBD1 (5 bases). The CDR3 covers 14 residues. Trimming pared 6 bases from V and 2 bases from J, leaving 10 bases between. From germline, CDR1 is PRHDT and CDR2 FYEKMQ (reference sequence). In DNA form, the CDR3 reads TGTGCCAGCAGACGACAGCTAAACACCGGGGAGCTGTTTTTT. Protein sequence: CASRRQLNTGELFF.

The chain combines TRBV7-8 with TRBJ1-3; 7 nucleotides match TRBD1. Germline CDR1 SGHVS, CDR2 FQNEAQ. The length of the CDR3 is 16 residues. Germline trimming cut 5 bases from V and 8 bases from J; bases unmatched to any gene: 15. In DNA, the CDR3 is TGTGCCAGCAGCCCATTGACAGGGAAGGTCGAGCACACCATATATTTT. Translated, it gives CASSPLTGKVEHTIYF.